This entry concerns a single T cell receptor beta chain. Its target is not known. This entry belongs to a study of a mutant IDH1 vaccine in newly diagnosed glioma. The overall study: During weeks 1, 3, 5, 7, 11, 15, 19 and 23, patients received eight vaccinations. The start of vaccination came 4-6 weeks after radiotherapy alone, or with temozolomide cycles.

The CDR3 is 16 amino acids. Germline CDR1 and CDR2: MRHNA and SNTAGT. Trimming stripped 0 bases from V and 4 bases from J, with 10 bases between. This table comes from immunoSEQ multiplex PCR, and its TCRdb copy is limited to in-frame clones, with some not included. Altogether roughly 60,000 clones are present, roughly 80% being singletons, with the ten largest covering 3% to 4%. Described time point: week 11, during vaccination. A single vaccine dose contained 300 ug of mutant IDH1 20-mer peptide, and topical imiquimod was used with it. This chain uses TRBV6-4 with TRBJ2-6, with a tentative D call TRBD1 (5 bases). This clonotype originated in a man aged 30 to 45 with glioma. The source material was PBMCs, sampled from a glioma patient whose treatment included an IDH1 peptide vaccine. The chain's CDR3 is CASSDSPGSGANVLTF. In DNA, the CDR3 is TGTGCCAGCAGTGACTCCCCAGGGTCCGGGGCCAACGTCCTGACTTTC.